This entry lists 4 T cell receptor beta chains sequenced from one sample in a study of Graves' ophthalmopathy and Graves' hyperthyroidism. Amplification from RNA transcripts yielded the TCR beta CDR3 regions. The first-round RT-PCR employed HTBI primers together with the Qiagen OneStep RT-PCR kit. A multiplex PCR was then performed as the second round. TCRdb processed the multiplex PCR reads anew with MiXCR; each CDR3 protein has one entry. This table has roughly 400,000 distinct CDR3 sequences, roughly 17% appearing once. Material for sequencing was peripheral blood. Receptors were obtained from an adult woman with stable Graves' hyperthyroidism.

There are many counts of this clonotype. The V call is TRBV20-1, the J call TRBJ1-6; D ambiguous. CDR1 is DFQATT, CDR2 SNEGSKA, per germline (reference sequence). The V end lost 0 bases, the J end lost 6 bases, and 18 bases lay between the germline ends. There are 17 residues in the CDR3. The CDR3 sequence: CSARDSSKSPRNSPLHF. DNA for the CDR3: TGCAGTGCTAGAGATTCCTCGAAGTCCCCGCGTAATTCACCCCTCCACTTT.

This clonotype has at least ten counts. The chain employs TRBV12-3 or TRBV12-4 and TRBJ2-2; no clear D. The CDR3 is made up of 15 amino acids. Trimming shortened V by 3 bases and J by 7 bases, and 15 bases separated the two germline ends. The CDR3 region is CASSLGSPTGGELFF. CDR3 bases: TGTGCCAGCAGTTTGGGCAGCCCAACGGGCGGGGAGCTGTTTTTT.

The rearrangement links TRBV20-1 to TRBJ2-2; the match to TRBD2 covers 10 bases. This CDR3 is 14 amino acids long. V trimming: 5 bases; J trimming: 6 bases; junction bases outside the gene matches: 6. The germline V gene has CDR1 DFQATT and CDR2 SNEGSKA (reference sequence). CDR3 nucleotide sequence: TGCAGTGCTCGGCTAGCGGGAGTAGCCGGGGAGCTGTTTTTT. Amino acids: CSARLAGVAGELFF.

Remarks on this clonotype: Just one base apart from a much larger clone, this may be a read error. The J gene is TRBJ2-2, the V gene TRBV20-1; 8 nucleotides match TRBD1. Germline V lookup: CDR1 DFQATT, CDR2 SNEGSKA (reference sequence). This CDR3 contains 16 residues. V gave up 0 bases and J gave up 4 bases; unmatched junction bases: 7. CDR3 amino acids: CSARDFHRGATGELFF. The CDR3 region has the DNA TGCAGTGCTAGAGATTTCCACAGGGGGGCCACCGGGGAGCTGTTTTTT.